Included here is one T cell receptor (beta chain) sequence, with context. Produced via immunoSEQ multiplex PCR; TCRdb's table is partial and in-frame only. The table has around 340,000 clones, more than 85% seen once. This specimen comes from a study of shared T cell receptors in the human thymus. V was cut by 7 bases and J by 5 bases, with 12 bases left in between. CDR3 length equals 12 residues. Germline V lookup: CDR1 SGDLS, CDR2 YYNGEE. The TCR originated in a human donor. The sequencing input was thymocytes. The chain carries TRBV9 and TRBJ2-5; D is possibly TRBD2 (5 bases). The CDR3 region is CASPSGMETQYF. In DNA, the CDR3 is TGTGCCAGCCCCTCGGGAATGGAGACCCAGTACTTC.